The clone carrying this TCR beta chain was counted a few times. Its antigen is still unknown. This record belongs to a study of relationships among human T cell subsets. Study outcomes and limitations: Bead-based sorting did not rule out CD4+CD8+ double-positive cells. Regulatory and Th2 subsets had few clones over 100 reads, unlike CD8+ cytotoxic cells.

Semiquantitative ARM-PCR amplified T cell receptor alpha and beta CDR3 regions from mRNA. Exponential amplification used communal superprimers after tagged nested gene-specific primers in ARM-PCR. TCRdb reanalysed the multiplex PCR reads using MiXCR and keeps one entry per CDR3 protein. The data show 10,000 to 15,000 distinct CDR3 sequences, over 60% seen once. Th1 cells were collected as flow-through following bead selections for CD25, CD56 and CD294. The germline CDR1 and CDR2 sequences are MDHEN and SYDVKM. Germline trimming cut 4 bases from V and 4 bases from J; bases unmatched to any gene: 9. The CDR3 runs to 16 residues.

The chain joins TRBV28 to TRBJ1-2; TRBD1 aligns across 10 bases. This clonotype was sampled from a man aged 35-49 years in good health. The sequencing sample was made of CD4+ Th1 cells sorted from blood. The CDR3 protein is CASSSALGQGPYGYTF. CDR3 bases: TGTGCCAGCAGTTCCGCCTTGGGACAGGGGCCCTATGGCTACACCTTC.